This note documents a single T cell receptor beta chain sequence. Its antigen remains unknown. The source of the sample is a study of a mutant IDH1 vaccine in newly diagnosed glioma. Indicated time point: week 35, safety follow-up. Mutant IDH1 20-mer peptide, at 300 ug, made up each vaccine dose, with topical imiquimod. Clones were sequenced by immunoSEQ multiplex PCR, and TCRdb holds only the in-frame ones, with some missing. The profile covers around 45,000 clones, with more than 70% appearing a single time and around 6% taken by the ten largest. The CDR3 has 15 residues. Trimming took off 0 bases at V and 2 bases at J, with 10 bases between the two ends. The germline CDR1 and CDR2 sequences are MNHNS and SASEGT.

V and J are TRBV6-1 and TRBJ1-1; D is undetermined. The sample consisted of PBMCs, taken from a glioma patient whose treatment included an IDH1 peptide vaccine. The receptor comes from a woman aged 40 to 49 with glioma. The CDR3 DNA follows: TGTGCCAGCAGTGAAGCCGGGATTTTAAACACTGAAGCTTTCTTT. The encoded protein is CASSEAGILNTEAFF.